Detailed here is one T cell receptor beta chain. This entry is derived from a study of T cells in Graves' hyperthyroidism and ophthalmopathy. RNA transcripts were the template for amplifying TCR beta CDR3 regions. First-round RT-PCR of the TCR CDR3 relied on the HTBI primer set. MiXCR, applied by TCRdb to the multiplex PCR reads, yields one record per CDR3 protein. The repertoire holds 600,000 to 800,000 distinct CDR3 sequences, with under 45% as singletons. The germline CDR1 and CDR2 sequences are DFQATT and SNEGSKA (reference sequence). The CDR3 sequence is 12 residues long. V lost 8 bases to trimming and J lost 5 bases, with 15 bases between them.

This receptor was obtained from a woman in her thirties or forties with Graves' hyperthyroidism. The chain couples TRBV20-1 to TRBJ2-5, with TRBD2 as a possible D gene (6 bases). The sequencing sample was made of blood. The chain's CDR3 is CSYRQAGETQYF. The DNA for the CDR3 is TGCAGTTACAGGCAGGCGGGGGAGACCCAGTACTTC.